This passage covers 19 T cell receptor beta chains from one sample sequenced in a study of blood T cell repertoires in COVID-19. Only in-frame clones appear in the TCRdb table, and some are missing; sequencing was by immunoSEQ multiplex PCR. The sample includes about 150,000 clones, about four fifths of them seen just once. Sequenced material: peripheral blood. These receptors all stem from a woman aged 70-85 years with COVID-19, enrolled during active disease.

The chain couples TRBV5-1 to TRBJ2-1, with a weak D call TRBD2 (7 bases). Germline-derived CDR1 and CDR2 are SGHRS and YFSETQ. V lost 0 bases and J 7 bases, leaving 17 bases between the germline ends. This CDR3 is built from 16 residues. Here the CDR3 DNA reads TGCGCCAGCAGCTTGGGGCCCGGGGGGCCGGGGAATGAGCAGTTCTTC. It is translated as CASSLGPGGPGNEQFF.

The rearrangement links TRBV5-1 to TRBJ2-3; weak D call: TRBD1 (5 bases). The CDR3 consists of 14 residues. Deletions cut 0 bases from V and 2 bases from J, with 7 bases between. Germline-derived CDR1 and CDR2 are SGHRS and YFSETQ. CDR3 bases: TGCGCCAGCAGCTTGGGGGGCTACACAGATACGCAGTATTTT. Protein product: CASSLGGYTDTQYF.

The rearrangement uses TRBV18 and TRBJ2-5, with D possibly being TRBD1 (6 bases). V was shortened by 5 bases and J by 4 bases, with 14 bases between the two germline ends. Germline assignment: CDR1 KGHSH and CDR2 LQKENI. This CDR3 is built from 14 residues. DNA for the CDR3: TGTGCCAGCTCATCCGGACAGTCCGGAGAGACCCAGTACTTC. This codes for CASSSGQSGETQYF.

The V and J genes are TRBV6-2 or TRBV6-3 and TRBJ2-7; 9 positions match TRBD1. Germline V lookup: CDR1 MNHEY, CDR2 SVGEGT. The CDR3 contains 12 residues. J gave up 6 bases and V 6 bases, and 3 bases lay outside the gene matches. The CDR3 coding sequence is TGTGCCAGCAGCGCACAGGGGGCCGAGCAGTACTTC. Translated, it gives CASSAQGAEQYF.

This chain connects TRBV5-1 to TRBJ2-3; 7 bases line up with TRBD1. V shed 1 base and J 4 bases; nucleotides not matched to a gene: 15. The CDR3 covers 18 residues. CDR1 SGHRS and CDR2 YFSETQ come from the germline V gene. The CDR3 bases are TGCGCCAGCAGCTTGCCAGGGGGACAGATTTTTGCTCCAGATACGCAGTATTTT. Translation gives CASSLPGGQIFAPDTQYF. Drawing the rest from reference TRBV5-1 and TRBJ2-3, the complete variable domain is KAGVTQTPRYLIKTRGQQVTLSCSPISGHRSVSWYQQTPGQGLQFLFEYFSETQRNKGNFPGRFSGRQFSNSRSEMNVSTLELGDSALYLCASSLPGGQIFAPDTQYFGPGTRLTVL.

The chain employs TRBV4-3 and TRBJ2-1; D is perhaps TRBD2 (6 bases). Trimming stripped 0 bases from V and 8 bases from J, with 8 bases between. Germline V lookup: CDR1 LGHNA, CDR2 YSLEER. CDR3 length: 13 amino acids. The CDR3 DNA sequence: TGCGCCAGCAGCCAAGAAGGAGGGGATGAGCAGTTCTTC. Amino acid sequence: CASSQEGGDEQFF.

The count of this clone is one. The chain couples TRBV6-5 to TRBJ2-7; D possibly corresponds to TRBD2 (5 bases). CDR1 is MNHEY and CDR2 is SVGAGI in the germline V gene. The V end lost 5 bases, the J end lost 2 bases, and 16 bases lay between the germline ends. The CDR3 consists of 15 residues. The CDR3: CASSPTGSGTYEQYF. For the CDR3, the DNA is TGTGCCAGCAGTCCCACCGGCAGCGGAACCTACGAGCAGTACTTC.

The chain combines TRBV20-1 with TRBJ1-1; 8 bases line up with TRBD1. This CDR3 is built from 11 residues. The germline V gene has CDR1 DFQATT and CDR2 SNEGSKA (reference sequence). V shed 4 bases and J 12 bases; nucleotides not matched to a gene: 7. The CDR3 DNA follows: TGCAGTGCTAACTACCGGGACAGGACTTTCTTT. Its translation is CSANYRDRTFF.

The chain has TRBV6-5 and TRBJ2-7; TRBD1 agrees at 9 bases. The CDR3 loop spans 14 amino acids. Germline assignment: CDR1 MNHEY and CDR2 SVGAGI. V was pared by 2 bases and J by 4 bases, with 3 bases of the junction left unmatched. The CDR3 region is CASSYRDREYEQYF. For the CDR3, the DNA is TGTGCCAGCAGTTACCGGGACAGGGAATACGAGCAGTACTTC.

Of note for this clone: A much larger clone lies one base from this, so it may be a read error. The same CDR3 arises from other DNA sequences in this sample as well. The chain has TRBV4-1 and TRBJ2-1, with 7 bases lining up with TRBD1. The CDR3 totals 17 residues. CDR1 is MGHRA and CDR2 is YSYEKL in the germline V gene. The CDR3 nucleotides are TGCGCCAGCAGCCAAGGGTTGTCAGGGGGTCAGTACAATGAGCAATTCTTC. Its translation is CASSQGLSGGQYNEQFF.

This chain's CDR3 is CASSQGAGGQVDTQYF. The CDR3 nucleotides read TGCGCCAGCAGCCAAGGGGCGGGGGGCCAGGTAGATACGCAGTATTTT. V and J are TRBV4-1 and TRBJ2-3, with 8 bases matching TRBD2. Germline CDR1 is MGHRA and CDR2 is YSYEKL. V lost 1 base to trimming and J lost 5 bases; unmatched junction nucleotides: 8. The CDR3 length is 16 residues.

J is TRBJ2-1 and V is TRBV28; a possible D gene is TRBD2 (6 bases). The V gene lost 6 bases and the J gene lost 10 bases, with 19 bases spanning the gap. Per the germline V gene, CDR1 is MDHEN and CDR2 is SYDVKM. The CDR3 runs 14 residues. CDR3 sequence reads: CASRPREFAGEQFF. Written as DNA, the CDR3 is TGTGCCAGCAGACCCAGGGAATTTGCGGGGGAGCAGTTCTTC.

The chain combines TRBV6-1 with TRBJ2-7, with 7 nucleotides matching TRBD2. Germline CDR1 and CDR2: MNHNS and SASEGT. The CDR3 length is 14 residues. The V segment lost 3 bases and the J segment 9 bases; nucleotides outside the gene matches: 11. The DNA for the CDR3 is TGTGCCAGCAGTGAGACCGAGTCCGGGGGGTTGCAGTACTTC. It specifies CASSETESGGLQYF.

The V gene is TRBV6-5, the J gene TRBJ1-6, with TRBD1 matching 8 bases. Germline V gene lookup returns CDR1 MNHEY and CDR2 SVGAGI. This CDR3 is built from 12 residues. V shed 11 bases and J 8 bases; nucleotides not matched to a gene: 5. The CDR3 DNA reads as TGTGCCCAAGGACAGGGTGATTCACCCCTCCACTTT. It encodes CAQGQGDSPLHF.

The CDR3 bases are TGCGCCAGCAGCGGGAGACAGGGATTGACTGAAGCTTTCTTT. It codes for CASSGRQGLTEAFF. V gene TRBV5-1 combines with J gene TRBJ1-1; 7 positions agree with TRBD1. V shed 4 bases, J shed 5 bases, and the junction held 8 bases outside the gene matches. The germline V gene encodes CDR1 SGHRS and CDR2 YFSETQ. This CDR3 is built from 14 residues.

The genes are TRBV5-4 and TRBJ1-1, with 8 bases matching TRBD1. CDR3 length: 15 residues. In germline, CDR1 is SGHNT, CDR2 YYREEE (reference sequence). The junction had 7 bases not matched to a gene; V was cut back by 5 bases and J by 1 base. The CDR3 coding sequence is TGTGCCAGCAGGGCTGCCGGGACAGGGAACACTGAAGCTTTCTTT. It is translated as CASRAAGTGNTEAFF.

The chain has TRBV3-1 (or the pseudogene TRBV3-2) and TRBJ1-4; a weak D match, TRBD1 (6 bases). The CDR3 covers 15 residues. Germline loops: CDR1 LGHDT, CDR2 YNNKEL (reference sequence). Trimming removed 0 bases from V and 8 bases from J, with 13 bases in between. The CDR3 DNA reads as TGTGCCAGCAGCCAAGACTTTGTCCAGGGGGAAAAACTGTTTTTT. Protein product: CASSQDFVQGEKLFF.

The chain is built from TRBV28 and TRBJ2-1; unclear D gene. CDR1 and CDR2 (germline): MDHEN, SYDVKM. The CDR3 is 12 residues long. Trimming removed 2 bases from V and 9 bases from J, with 8 bases in between. The CDR3 sequence: CASSLTHGEQFF. CDR3 DNA sequence: TGTGCCAGCAGTTTAACCCACGGTGAGCAGTTCTTC.

V usage is TRBV5-6 and J usage is TRBJ2-3; 7 bases align to TRBD2. J gave up 0 bases and V 4 bases, and 8 bases lay outside the gene matches. This CDR3 contains 16 residues. CDR1 is SGHDT, CDR2 YYEEEE, per germline. CDR3 sequence reads: CASSPRGVSSTDTQYF. In nucleotides, the CDR3 is TGTGCCAGCAGCCCTCGGGGGGTCTCTAGCACAGATACGCAGTATTTT. Full variable domain (outside the CDR3, taken from reference TRBV5-6 and TRBJ2-3): DAGVTQSPTHLIKTRGQQVTLRCSPKSGHDTVSWYQQALGQGPQFIFQYYEEEERQRGNFPDRFSGHQFPNYSSELNVNALLLGDSALYLCASSPRGVSSTDTQYFGPGTRLTVL.